Listed here are 15 T cell receptor beta chains from one sample, sequenced in a study of identical twins. TCRdb passed the 5' RACE reads through MiXCR, listing each CDR3 protein once. The table has roughly 630,000 distinct CDR3 sequences, about 7% seen once. The data were also submitted as part of a second study, on yellow fever vaccine responses in identical twins.

Material: PBMCs. The source is a young woman in good health.

The sample holds a few counts of this clonotype. The chain couples TRBV28 to TRBJ1-1; 9 bases map to TRBD1. The CDR3 totals 11 residues. CDR1 is MDHEN, CDR2 SYDVKM, per germline. Unmatched junction bases numbered 2, after V lost 4 bases and J lost 11 bases. The CDR3 DNA reads as TGTGCCAGCAGTTGGACAGGGGATGCTTTCTTT. It encodes CASSWTGDAFF.

This clonotype was counted at least ten times. This chain links TRBV5-1 with TRBJ1-1, with TRBD1 as a possible D gene (5 bases). From germline, CDR1 is SGHRS and CDR2 YFSETQ. Between the trimmed V and J ends, which lost 4 bases and 4 bases, there was a span of 14 bases. The CDR3 loop spans 14 amino acids. For the CDR3, the DNA is TGCGCCAGCAGCCATGATGGGGGAGGCACTGAAGCTTTCTTT. This translates into CASSHDGGGTEAFF.

V is TRBV12-3 or TRBV12-4 and J is TRBJ1-3, with D tentatively TRBD1 (6 bases). The length of the CDR3 is 17 residues. The germline V and J ends were trimmed by 6 bases and 0 bases, with 18 bases remaining between them. In DNA, the CDR3 is TGTGCCAGCAGGGCCCCGCTGACAGGCGACTCTGGAAACACCATATATTTT. Amino acid sequence: CASRAPLTGDSGNTIYF.

This clonotype was seen at least ten times. The CDR3 loop is CATSSRRGVSTGELFF. DNA for the CDR3: TGTGCCACCAGCTCCCGAAGGGGGGTGAGCACCGGGGAGCTGTTTTTT. V is TRBV15 and J is TRBJ2-2; either TRBD1 or TRBD2 may fit D (6 bases each). The V and J ends lost 5 bases and 4 bases respectively, with 17 bases between them. CDR1 is LNHNV and CDR2 is YYDKDF in the germline V gene (reference sequence). This CDR3 is built from 16 residues.

This chain connects TRBV24-1 to TRBJ2-6; 7 bases are shared with TRBD1. J lost 0 bases, V lost 4 bases, and 8 bases had no gene match. There are 18 residues in the CDR3. CDR1 is KGHDR, CDR2 SFDVKD, per germline. The CDR3 bases are TGTGCCACCAGTGACCCGGGACAGACGAACTCTGGGGCCAACGTCCTGACTTTC. Translating it yields CATSDPGQTNSGANVLTF.

This clonotype was counted ten times or more. The V call is TRBV28, the J call TRBJ1-5; D remains unclear. V was cut by 9 bases and J by 0 bases, with 6 bases left in between. In germline, CDR1 is MDHEN, CDR2 SYDVKM. This CDR3 region has 12 residues. Here the CDR3 reads CASQSSNQPQHF. The CDR3 DNA follows: TGTGCCAGTCAGAGTAGCAATCAGCCCCAGCATTTT. Supplemented by reference TRBV28 and TRBJ1-5, the full variable domain reads DVKVTQSSRYLVKRTGEKVFLECVQDMDHENMFWYRQDPGLGLRLIYFSYDVKMKEKGDIPEGYSVSREKKERFSLILESASTNQTSMYLCASQSSNQPQHFGDGTRLSIL.

This clonotype occurred a few times. This chain connects TRBV6-1 to TRBJ1-5; D not resolved. The V and J ends lost 0 bases and 6 bases respectively, with 12 bases between them. CDR1 and CDR2 from the germline V gene are MNHNS and SASEGT. This CDR3 spans 15 amino acids. CDR3 protein: CASSEAHKGGQPQHF. Written as DNA, the CDR3 is TGTGCCAGCAGTGAAGCCCACAAAGGTGGTCAGCCCCAGCATTTT.

This clonotype has a count of ten or more. The genes are TRBV24-1 and TRBJ2-2; 11 bases align to TRBD1. Germline V lookup: CDR1 KGHDR, CDR2 SFDVKD. The CDR3 is 17 residues long. After removal of 3 bases from V and 4 bases from J, the junction contained 6 bases not matched to a gene. Written as DNA, the CDR3 is TGTGCCACCAGTGATGGGGACAGGGGGGATGTCACCGGGGAGCTGTTTTTT. Its translation is CATSDGDRGDVTGELFF.

V gene TRBV20-1 combines with J gene TRBJ2-2; 14 positions match TRBD2. The germline gives CDR1 DFQATT, CDR2 SNEGSKA (reference sequence). The CDR3 length is 18 residues. J was trimmed by 5 bases and V by 5 bases; bases with no gene match: 13. In nucleotides, the CDR3 is TGCAGTGCTGCCTCGGGACTAGCGGGAGTTCTTGGAACCGGGGAGCTGTTTTTT. Translation: CSAASGLAGVLGTGELFF.

This clonotype was found a few times. The chain uses TRBV12-3 or TRBV12-4 and TRBJ2-1; 11 bases align to TRBD1. The V gene end was trimmed by 7 bases and the J gene end by 8 bases; junction bases not matched to a gene: 4. The CDR3 has 13 amino acids. DNA for the CDR3: TGTGCCAGCAACGGACAGGGGGCGGATGAGCAGTTCTTC. This sequence encodes CASNGQGADEQFF.

This clonotype was found a few times. The V call is TRBV27, the J call TRBJ2-1, with D perhaps matching TRBD1 (6 bases). Germline CDR1 MNHEY, CDR2 SMNVEV (reference sequence). This CDR3 comprises 17 residues. Trimming removed 5 bases at V and 0 bases at J, with 17 bases between. Written as DNA, the CDR3 is TGTGCCAGCAGTCTACATCAGGGGTTGAGCTCCTACAATGAGCAGTTCTTC. Translated, it gives CASSLHQGLSSYNEQFF.

This clonotype was seen repeatedly, ten times or more. This chain uses TRBV12-3 or TRBV12-4 with TRBJ2-7; perhaps TRBD1 as D (5 bases). The germline V and J ends were trimmed by 7 bases and 3 bases, with 16 bases remaining between them. CDR3 length equals 14 residues. The CDR3 coding sequence is TGTGCCAGCACCCCGAACCTAGGGGTCTACGAGCAGTACTTC. Protein: CASTPNLGVYEQYF.

This clonotype was detected a few times. The chain employs TRBV19 and TRBJ2-1, with D perhaps TRBD1 (5 bases). Per germline, CDR1 LNHDA and CDR2 SQIVND (reference sequence). Trimming took 3 bases from V and 4 from J, leaving 7 bases between them. This CDR3 is 13 amino acids long. CDR3 sequence reads: CASSIGAYNEQFF. CDR3 DNA: TGTGCCAGTAGTATTGGGGCTTACAATGAGCAGTTCTTC.

J is TRBJ2-2 and V is TRBV24-1; D uncertain. This CDR3 contains 15 residues. CDR1 and CDR2 (germline): KGHDR, SFDVKD. Trimming removed 5 bases at V and 0 bases at J, with 9 bases between. The CDR3 coding sequence is TGTGCCACCAGTGCGGGCCAGTCGAACACCGGGGAGCTGTTTTTT. Protein sequence: CATSAGQSNTGELFF.

This clonotype was recorded at least ten times. The chain employs TRBV5-5 and TRBJ2-5, with 11 bases matching TRBD1. CDR3 size: 17 residues. Trimming cost V 4 bases and J 4 bases; bases outside gene matches: 12. In germline, CDR1 is SGHKS, CDR2 YYEKEE (reference sequence). Written as DNA, the CDR3 is TGTGCCAGCAGCCCTCCCCATACCGGGACAGGGGGAGAGACCCAGTACTTC. It encodes CASSPPHTGTGGETQYF.